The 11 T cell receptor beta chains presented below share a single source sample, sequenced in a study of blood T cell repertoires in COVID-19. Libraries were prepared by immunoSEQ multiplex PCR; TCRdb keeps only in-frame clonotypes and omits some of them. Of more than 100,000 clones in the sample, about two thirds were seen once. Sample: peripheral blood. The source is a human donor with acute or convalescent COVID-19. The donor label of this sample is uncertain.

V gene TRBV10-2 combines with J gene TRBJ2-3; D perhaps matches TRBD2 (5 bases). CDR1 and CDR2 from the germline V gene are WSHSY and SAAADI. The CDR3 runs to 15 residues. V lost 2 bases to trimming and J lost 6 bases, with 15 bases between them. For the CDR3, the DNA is TGCGCCAGCAGTGAGGCTAGCCCGGCGGCGGATACGCAGTATTTT. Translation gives CASSEASPAADTQYF.

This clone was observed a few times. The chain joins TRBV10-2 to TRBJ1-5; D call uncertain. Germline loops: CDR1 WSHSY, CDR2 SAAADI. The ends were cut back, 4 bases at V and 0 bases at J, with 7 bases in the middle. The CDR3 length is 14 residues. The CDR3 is CASSGAYSNQPQHF. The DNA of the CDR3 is TGCGCCAGCAGTGGGGCTTATAGCAATCAGCCCCAGCATTTT.

CDR3 sequence reads: CASSIGTGISEQFF. CDR3 bases: TGTGCCAGTAGTATAGGGACAGGGATTTCGGAGCAGTTCTTC. This chain uses TRBV19 with TRBJ2-1, with 8 bases identical to TRBD1. Trimming at V came to 1 base and at J to 10 bases, leaving 6 bases not matched to a gene. The germline V gene has CDR1 LNHDA and CDR2 SQIVND (reference sequence). This CDR3 contains 14 residues.

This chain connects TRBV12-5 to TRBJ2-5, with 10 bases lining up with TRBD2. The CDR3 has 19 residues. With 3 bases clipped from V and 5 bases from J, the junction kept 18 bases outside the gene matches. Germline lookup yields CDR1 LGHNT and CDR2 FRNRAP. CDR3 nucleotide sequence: TGTGCTAGTGGTTTCCCCACGGTGAGGAGCGGGGGGGCCGGTGAGACCCAGTACTTC. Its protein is CASGFPTVRSGGAGETQYF.

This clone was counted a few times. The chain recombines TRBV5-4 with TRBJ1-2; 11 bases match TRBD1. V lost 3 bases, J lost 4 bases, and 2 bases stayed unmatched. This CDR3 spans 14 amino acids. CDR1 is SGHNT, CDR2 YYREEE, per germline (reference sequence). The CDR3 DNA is TGTGCCAGCAGCTCGGGACAGGGGGTCTATGGCTACACCTTC. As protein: CASSSGQGVYGYTF.

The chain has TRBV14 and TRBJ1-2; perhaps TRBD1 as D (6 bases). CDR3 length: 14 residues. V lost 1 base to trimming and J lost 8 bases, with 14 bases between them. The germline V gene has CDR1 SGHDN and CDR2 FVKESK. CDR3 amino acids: CASSQVSTGRGYTF. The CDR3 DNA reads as TGTGCCAGCAGCCAAGTCTCAACAGGGCGCGGCTACACCTTC.

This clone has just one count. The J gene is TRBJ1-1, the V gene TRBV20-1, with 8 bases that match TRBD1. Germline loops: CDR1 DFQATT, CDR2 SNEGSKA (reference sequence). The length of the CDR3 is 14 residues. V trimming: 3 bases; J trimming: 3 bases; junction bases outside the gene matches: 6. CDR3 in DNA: TGCAGTGCTAGTCGACAGGGGCTAGACACTGAAGCTTTCTTT. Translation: CSASRQGLDTEAFF.

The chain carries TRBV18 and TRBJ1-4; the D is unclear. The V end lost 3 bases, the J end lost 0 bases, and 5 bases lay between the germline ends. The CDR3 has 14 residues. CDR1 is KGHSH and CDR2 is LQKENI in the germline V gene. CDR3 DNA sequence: TGTGCCAGCTCACCCCCAGCAACTAATGAAAAACTGTTTTTT. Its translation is CASSPPATNEKLFF.

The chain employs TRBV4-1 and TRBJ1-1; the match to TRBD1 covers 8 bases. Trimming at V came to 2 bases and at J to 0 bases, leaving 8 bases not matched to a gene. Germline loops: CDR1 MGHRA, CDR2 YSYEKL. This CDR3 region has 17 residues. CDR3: CASSQPRTGGLNTEAFF. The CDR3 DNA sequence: TGCGCCAGCAGCCAACCTCGCACAGGGGGTTTGAACACTGAAGCTTTCTTT.

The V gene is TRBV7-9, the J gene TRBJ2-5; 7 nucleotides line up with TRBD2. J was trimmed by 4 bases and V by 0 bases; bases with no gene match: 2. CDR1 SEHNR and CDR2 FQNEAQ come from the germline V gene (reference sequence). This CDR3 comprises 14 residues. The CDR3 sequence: CASSLAAGVETQYF. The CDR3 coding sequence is TGTGCCAGCAGCTTAGCTGCGGGGGTAGAGACCCAGTACTTC.

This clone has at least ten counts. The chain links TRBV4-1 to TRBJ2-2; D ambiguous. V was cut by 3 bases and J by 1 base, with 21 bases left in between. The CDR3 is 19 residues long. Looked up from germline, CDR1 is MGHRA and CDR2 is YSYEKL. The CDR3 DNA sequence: TGCGCCAGCAGCCACCAAACTTTGAACAGCCTCGGGAACACCGGGGAGCTGTTTTTT. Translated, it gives CASSHQTLNSLGNTGELFF.